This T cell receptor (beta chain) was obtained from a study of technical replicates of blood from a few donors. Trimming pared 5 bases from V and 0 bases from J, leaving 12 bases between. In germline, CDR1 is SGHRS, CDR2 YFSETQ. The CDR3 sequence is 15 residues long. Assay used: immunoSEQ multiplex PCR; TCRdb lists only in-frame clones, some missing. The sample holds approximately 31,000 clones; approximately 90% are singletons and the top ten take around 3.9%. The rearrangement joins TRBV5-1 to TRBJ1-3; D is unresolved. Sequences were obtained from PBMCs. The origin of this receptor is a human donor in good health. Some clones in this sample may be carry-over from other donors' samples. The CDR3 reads CASRSALSSGNTIYF. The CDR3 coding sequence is TGCGCCAGCAGAAGCGCCCTGAGCTCTGGAAACACCATATATTTT.